This T cell receptor (beta chain) was captured by sequencing in a study of technical replicates of blood from a few donors. The CDR3 totals 16 residues. V shed 4 bases, J shed 6 bases, and the junction held 12 bases outside the gene matches. Germline values: CDR1 SEHNR, CDR2 FQNEAQ (reference sequence). Generated by immunoSEQ multiplex PCR, the TCRdb table keeps only in-frame clones and is missing some. The data hold about 94,000 clones, with approximately 95% observed a single time. The chain couples TRBV7-9 to TRBJ2-1; 7 positions agree with TRBD2. This TCR was sampled from a human donor in good health. The sequencing sample was made of T cells isolated from PBMCs. Here the CDR3 DNA reads TGTGCCAGCAGCTCAAGACGGGGGGAGAAAATCAATGAGCAGTTCTTC. It encodes CASSSRRGEKINEQFF.